A single sample gave rise to the 2 T cell receptor beta chains below, sequenced in a study of cytomegalovirus exposure and HLA in healthy donors. The PCR made use of 60 Vbeta and 13 Jbeta primers. Method: immunoSEQ multiplex PCR; TCRdb's copy keeps in-frame clones and lacks some. The table lists more than 95,000 clones, less than 85% of them singletons, with around 5% in the top ten. Sequenced: PBMCs. These TCRs come from a woman aged 18-35 years in good health and CMV-seropositive.

The table lists this clone with a count of one. This chain connects TRBV5-1 to TRBJ2-7; D is perhaps TRBD2 (5 bases). CDR1 and CDR2 from the germline V gene are SGHRS and YFSETQ. V dropped 2 bases and J dropped 5 bases, with 11 bases sitting between them. The CDR3 sequence is 13 residues long. The CDR3 DNA reads TGCGCCAGCAGCTTTGAGGGTTTCGACGAGCAGTACTTC. It specifies CASSFEGFDEQYF.

The chain employs TRBV19 and TRBJ1-2; TRBD1 agrees at 9 bases. Losses at the gene ends were 1 base for V and 4 bases for J; bases not matched to a gene: 7. Germline V gene data show CDR1 as LNHDA and CDR2 as SQIVND (reference sequence). This CDR3 contains 16 residues. CDR3 coding DNA: TGTGCCAGTAGTATAGGCCTGGGACAGGGAGGCTATGGCTACACCTTC. This gives the protein CASSIGLGQGGYGYTF.